Shown below are 9 T cell receptor beta chains from a single sample sequenced in a study of T cells after posttransplantation cyclophosphamide. Busulfan-fludarabine conditioning, marrow transplant, and cyclophosphamide on days +3 and +4 were administered. The repertoire was sequenced with immunoSEQ multiplex PCR; TCRdb's copy has only in-frame clones and lacks some. The sample carries some 45,000 clones, 90% recorded once. This specimen was PBMCs, taken 55 to 70 days after allogeneic stem cell transplant with posttransplant cyclophosphamide. These receptors were collected from a male patient between 60 and 69 years old who received an allogeneic stem cell transplant from a related donor and was CMV-positive. Some T cells may have come from the graft donor.

This rearrangement joins TRBV5-1 to TRBJ1-1; TRBD1 matches at 8 bases. Germline CDR1 SGHRS, CDR2 YFSETQ. This CDR3 is 14 amino acids long. J gave up 2 bases and V 3 bases, and 3 bases lay outside the gene matches. CDR3: CASSSDRGNTEAFF. CDR3 sequence (DNA): TGCGCCAGCAGCTCCGACAGGGGAAACACTGAAGCTTTCTTT.

The chain combines TRBV5-1 with TRBJ1-1, with 7 bases fitting TRBD1. V dropped 3 bases and J dropped 0; count of bases not matched to a gene: 5. This CDR3 has 15 amino acids. CDR1 is SGHRS, CDR2 YFSETQ, per germline. CDR3 coding DNA: TGCGCCAGCAGCTCGAGGGGGCCCATGAACACTGAAGCTTTCTTT. Translating it yields CASSSRGPMNTEAFF.

The chain joins TRBV4-1 to TRBJ1-5, with D unclear. Germline CDR1 and CDR2: MGHRA and YSYEKL. This CDR3 is 15 amino acids long. Between the trimmed V and J ends, which lost 1 base and 4 bases, there was a span of 11 bases. CDR3 sequence: CASSQVASVNQPQHF. The CDR3 bases are TGCGCCAGCAGCCAAGTGGCCAGCGTGAATCAGCCCCAGCATTTT.

The rearrangement uses TRBV29-1 and TRBJ1-1; D is possibly TRBD1 (6 bases). Germline V gene data show CDR1 as SQVTM and CDR2 as ANQGSEA. Between the trimmed V and J ends, which lost 1 base and 5 bases, there was a span of 17 bases. The CDR3 covers 15 residues. As DNA, the CDR3 is TGCAGCGTTGAAGGACTACCAGGGGCTCTAACTGAAGCTTTCTTT. Translating gives CSVEGLPGALTEAFF. Together with reference TRBV29-1 and TRBJ1-1, the CDR3 gives the full variable domain: SAVISQKPSRDICQRGTSLTIQCQVDSQVTMMFWYRQQPGQSLTLIATANQGSEATYESGFVIDKFPISRPNLTFSTLTVSNMSPEDSSIYLCSVEGLPGALTEAFFGQGTRLTVV.

V and J are TRBV27 and TRBJ1-5, with 8 bases aligning to TRBD1. This CDR3 is built from 15 residues. The trim removed 6 bases at V and 0 bases at J, leaving 4 bases unmatched. Germline assignment: CDR1 MNHEY and CDR2 SMNVEV (reference sequence). CDR3 nucleotide sequence: TGTGCCAGCAGGGACAGGGACTATAGCAATCAGCCCCAGCATTTT. Protein sequence: CASRDRDYSNQPQHF.

The chain couples TRBV5-1 to TRBJ2-5; TRBD1 aligns across 10 bases. Germline CDR1 SGHRS, CDR2 YFSETQ. V lost 2 bases and J lost 5; bases outside the gene matches: 9. There are 16 residues in the CDR3. CDR3 in amino acids: CASSFSRQGARETQYF. In nucleotides, the CDR3 is TGCGCCAGCAGCTTTTCCCGACAGGGGGCGAGGGAGACCCAGTACTTC.

This clone was detected once. The genes are TRBV7-8 and TRBJ1-3, with D perhaps matching TRBD1 (6 bases). This CDR3 is 16 amino acids long. Germline V gene data show CDR1 as SGHVS and CDR2 as FQNEAQ. Trimming took off 5 bases at V and 0 bases at J, with 14 bases between the two ends. CDR3 protein: CASSPRTASSGNTIYF. CDR3 DNA: TGTGCCAGCAGCCCTCGGACAGCCAGCTCTGGAAACACCATATATTTT.

The chain couples TRBV2 to TRBJ1-2; the match to TRBD1 covers 8 bases. The CDR3 contains 15 residues. Germline V gene data show CDR1 as SNHLY and CDR2 as FYNNEI. The J segment lost 7 bases and the V segment lost 2 bases, leaving 9 bases of the junction unmatched. The CDR3, as DNA: TGTGCCAGCAGTGAATACGGGACGCAGGGGGCTGGCTACACCTTC. Amino acid sequence: CASSEYGTQGAGYTF.

The chain combines TRBV30 with TRBJ1-4, with a tentative D call TRBD1 (5 bases). CDR1 is GTSNPN and CDR2 is SVGIG in the germline V gene (reference sequence). V lost 1 base, J lost 6 bases, and 12 bases lay in between. CDR3 length: 14 residues. The CDR3 sequence is CAWSGFGGDEKLFF. The CDR3 coding sequence is TGTGCCTGGAGTGGGTTTGGGGGGGATGAAAAACTGTTTTTT.